A single sample is the source of the 30 T cell receptor beta chains below, sequenced in a study of T-cell reconstitution after alpha-beta-depleted transplantation in children. Unique molecular identifiers were used to barcode this TCRbeta library. TCRdb recomputed calls from the PCR reads with MiXCR, one row per CDR3 protein. The repertoire holds about 110,000 distinct CDR3 sequences, 5% to 8% seen once, with 20% to 25% in the top ten. The sample consisted of PBMCs, mostly from graft donor cells, taken 360 days after TCRalphabeta/CD19-depleted stem cell transplant. The source of these receptors is a male patient aged 2-10 years who had a stem cell transplant for acute lymphoblastic leukemia, so the T cells may come from the graft donor.

The chain carries TRBV6-1 and TRBJ2-1; 13 bases align to TRBD2. The V and J ends lost 6 bases and 7 bases, in that order; junction bases with no gene match: 6. CDR1 and CDR2 (germline): MNHNS, SASEGT. This CDR3 spans 15 amino acids. CDR3 coding DNA: TGTGCCAGCAGCACTAGCGGGAGGGCCTGGAATGAGCAGTTCTTC. This gives the protein CASSTSGRAWNEQFF.

The CDR3: CASSVLGDRDFYEQYF. CDR3 in DNA: TGTGCCAGCAGCGTCCTAGGAGACAGGGATTTCTACGAGCAGTACTTC. The chain uses TRBV5-6 and TRBJ2-7; 7 bases line up with TRBD1. This CDR3 has 16 amino acids. The ends lost 4 bases at V and 3 bases at J; junction bases unmatched: 13. Germline V gene lookup returns CDR1 SGHDT and CDR2 YYEEEE.

There are many counts of this clonotype. The genes are TRBV7-9 and TRBJ2-7; D is unclear. The CDR3 runs to 14 residues. Trimming left V 1 base short and J 2 bases short, with 9 bases between. CDR1 and CDR2 from the germline V gene are SEHNR and FQNEAQ (reference sequence). The CDR3 reads CASSLDRPTYEQYF. In nucleotides, the CDR3 is TGTGCCAGCAGCTTAGATCGGCCTACCTACGAGCAGTACTTC.

The sample holds many counts of this clonotype. V is TRBV29-1 and J is TRBJ2-7; weak D call: TRBD2 (6 bases). The CDR3 runs 15 residues. CDR1 and CDR2 from the germline V gene are SQVTM and ANQGSEA. V was cut by 5 bases and J by 2 bases, with 19 bases left in between. CDR3 sequence reads: CSVLGIRERPYEQYF. CDR3 DNA: TGCAGCGTTCTGGGGATCCGGGAGAGACCCTACGAGCAGTACTTC.

The rearrangement uses TRBV6-5 and TRBJ2-5; 10 bases line up with TRBD1. J gave up 4 bases and V 4 bases, and 9 bases lay outside the gene matches. The CDR3 contains 16 residues. Germline assignment: CDR1 MNHEY and CDR2 SVGAGI. DNA for the CDR3: TGTGCCAGCAGTTGGAGGGGGACAGGGGAGATAGAGACCCAGTACTTC. It translates to CASSWRGTGEIETQYF.

This chain connects TRBV18 to TRBJ1-5, with 9 bases that match TRBD1. V shed 4 bases and J 4 bases; nucleotides not matched to a gene: 5. The germline CDR1 and CDR2 sequences are KGHSH and LQKENI. The CDR3 has 15 residues. The CDR3 region has the DNA TGTGCCAGCTCACGTGTCGGGACAGGGAATCAGCCCCAGCATTTT. Its protein product is CASSRVGTGNQPQHF.

This clonotype was observed many times. V gene TRBV10-3 combines with J gene TRBJ2-7; 10 nucleotides agree with TRBD1. The CDR3 runs 15 residues. V shed 6 bases and J 4 bases; nucleotides not matched to a gene: 9. Per germline, CDR1 ENHRY and CDR2 SYGVKD. In DNA form, the CDR3 reads TGTGCCATCAGGTCATACTCGGGACAGGGGTACGAGCAGTACTTC. Protein: CAIRSYSGQGYEQYF.

J is TRBJ1-2 and V is TRBV25-1; TRBD1 matches 10 bases. The CDR3 runs 19 residues. The germline gives CDR1 MGHDK, CDR2 SYGVNS. The V gene end was trimmed by 0 bases and the J gene end by 3 bases; junction bases not matched to a gene: 13. The CDR3 DNA is TGTGCCAGCAGTGAATATATCCCCCTCCCGGGACAGGGGCACTATGGCTACACCTTC. Residues: CASSEYIPLPGQGHYGYTF.

This clonotype was recorded at least ten times. This chain joins TRBV6-2 or TRBV6-3 and TRBJ2-7, with a weak D call TRBD1 (6 bases). V shed 8 bases and J shed 0 bases, with 8 bases lying between them. CDR1 and CDR2 (germline): MNHEY, SVGEGT. This CDR3 has 12 amino acids. The CDR3 sequence is CASGQFSYEQYF. The CDR3 nucleotides are TGTGCCAGCGGACAGTTCTCCTACGAGCAGTACTTC.

This clonotype was found a few times. The chain uses TRBV6-2 or TRBV6-3 and TRBJ2-7; 10 nucleotides agree with TRBD2. The CDR3 extends over 11 amino acids. Losses at the gene ends were 5 bases for V and 10 bases for J; bases not matched to a gene: 2. The germline gives CDR1 MNHEY, CDR2 SVGEGT. CDR3 sequence: CASSPSGGQYF. As DNA, the CDR3 is TGTGCCAGCAGTCCTAGCGGGGGCCAGTACTTC.

This clonotype was observed many times. V usage is TRBV27 and J usage is TRBJ2-7; D remains unclear. Trimming removed 2 bases at V and 1 base at J, with 3 bases between. The germline CDR1 and CDR2 sequences are MNHEY and SMNVEV (reference sequence). The CDR3 length is 12 residues. Written as DNA, the CDR3 is TGTGCCAGCAGTTTAGAGTCCTACGAGCAGTACTTC. It specifies CASSLESYEQYF.

J is TRBJ2-3 and V is TRBV7-2; possible D gene TRBD1, 6 bases. Per the germline V gene, CDR1 is SGHTA and CDR2 is FQGNSA. The CDR3 length is 13 residues. V was clipped by 5 bases and J by 4 bases, with 10 bases between them. CDR3 residues: CASSTGQPDTQYF. CDR3 DNA sequence: TGTGCCAGCAGCACCGGACAGCCAGATACGCAGTATTTT.

This clonotype was seen ten or more times. V usage is TRBV6-2 or TRBV6-3 and J usage is TRBJ2-1; TRBD1 aligns across 12 bases. V was pared by 0 bases and J by 7 bases, with 1 base of the junction left unmatched. The CDR3 totals 15 residues. CDR1 and CDR2 (germline): MNHEY, SVGEGT. Written as DNA, the CDR3 is TGTGCCAGCAGTTACTCGGGACAGGGGGCTAATGAGCAGTTCTTC. It yields the protein CASSYSGQGANEQFF.

In this sample, this clonotype turned up many times. The chain recombines TRBV9 with TRBJ2-7; 9 positions agree with TRBD1. The ends lost 0 bases at V and 5 bases at J; junction bases unmatched: 3. The germline gives CDR1 SGDLS, CDR2 YYNGEE. The CDR3 runs 14 residues. The CDR3 DNA is TGTGCCAGCAGCGTAGAGGGACAGGGTCACGAGCAGTACTTC. Its translation is CASSVEGQGHEQYF.

This clonotype has at least ten counts. This chain uses TRBV4-3 with TRBJ2-4; TRBD1 agrees at 10 bases. Germline V gene sequence: CDR1 LGHNA, CDR2 YSLEER. The J segment lost 8 bases and the V segment lost 2 bases, leaving 3 bases of the junction unmatched. This CDR3 contains 14 residues. The CDR3 nucleotides read TGCGCCAGCAGCCAACGGGACAGGGGAGACATTCAGTACTTC. This encodes CASSQRDRGDIQYF.

The V call is TRBV11-1, the J call TRBJ2-3; 14 bases map to TRBD2. J was trimmed by 2 bases and V by 5 bases; bases with no gene match: 9. Germline V gives CDR1 SGHAT, CDR2 FQDESV (reference sequence). CDR3 size: 18 residues. CDR3 in DNA: TGTGCCAGCAGCCGACTAGCGGGAGGGCCCTCGTTCACAGATACGCAGTATTTT. This encodes CASSRLAGGPSFTDTQYF.

This CDR3 reads CASSPLPEKTDTQYF. CDR3 nucleotide sequence: TGTGCCAGCTCACCCCTCCCCGAGAAGACAGATACGCAGTATTTT. V gene TRBV18 combines with J gene TRBJ2-3; D call uncertain. The CDR3 has 15 residues. V was shortened by 3 bases and J by 3 bases, with 13 bases between the two germline ends. Germline lookup yields CDR1 KGHSH and CDR2 LQKENI.

There are many counts of this clonotype. The chain joins TRBV29-1 to TRBJ1-3; no clear D. V was cut by 6 bases and J by 4 bases, with 10 bases left in between. CDR3 length: 12 residues. Germline V CDR1 and CDR2: SQVTM, ANQGSEA. In DNA, the CDR3 is TGCAGCGTAAAGGGATACGGAAACACCATATATTTT. This translates into CSVKGYGNTIYF. Combining the CDR3 with reference TRBV29-1 and TRBJ1-3 gives the whole variable domain SAVISQKPSRDICQRGTSLTIQCQVDSQVTMMFWYRQQPGQSLTLIATANQGSEATYESGFVIDKFPISRPNLTFSTLTVSNMSPEDSSIYLCSVKGYGNTIYFGEGSWLTVV.

This clonotype was detected ten times or more. CDR3 bases: TGTGCCAGCAGCCAGGGGACCCAGTACTTC. It is translated as CASSQGTQYF. The chain employs TRBV3-1 and TRBJ2-5; D not resolved. This CDR3 spans 10 amino acids. Looked up from germline, CDR1 is LGHDT and CDR2 is YNNKEL (reference sequence). V was pared by 3 bases and J by 7 bases, with 3 bases between.

This clonotype has a count of ten or more. V is TRBV27 and J is TRBJ1-5, with D unresolved. CDR1 and CDR2 (germline): MNHEY, SMNVEV (reference sequence). Trimming left V 3 bases short and J 2 bases short, with 5 bases between. This CDR3 is 13 amino acids long. CDR3 residues: CASSLSGNQPQHF. The CDR3 bases are TGTGCCAGCAGTTTGAGTGGCAATCAGCCCCAGCATTTT.

This clonotype was observed at least ten times. This chain uses TRBV30 with TRBJ1-4, with TRBD1 as a possible D gene (5 bases). Germline values: CDR1 GTSNPN, CDR2 SVGIG (reference sequence). The CDR3 has 13 residues. Trimming removed 2 bases from V and 9 bases from J, with 13 bases in between. CDR3 coding DNA: TGTGCCTGGAGTCCGCCGAAGGGACAAAAACTGTTTTTT. Translation: CAWSPPKGQKLFF.

This clonotype has a count of ten or more. J is TRBJ2-7 and V is TRBV12-3 or TRBV12-4; D ambiguous. Trimming took off 5 bases at V and 1 base at J, with 15 bases between the two ends. The CDR3 covers 15 residues. CDR3 coding DNA: TGTGCCAGCAGTATATACGGCAGGAATTCCTACGAGCAGTACTTC. This gives the protein CASSIYGRNSYEQYF.

The chain employs TRBV28 and TRBJ2-5, with TRBD2 matching 8 bases. This CDR3 contains 13 residues. V was clipped by 6 bases and J by 3 bases; unmatched bases: 3. Germline CDR1 reads MDHEN; CDR2 reads SYDVKM. The CDR3 sequence: CASRQRGKETQYF. The DNA of the CDR3 is TGTGCCAGCAGGCAGCGGGGGAAAGAGACCCAGTACTTC.

This clonotype has a handful of counts. J is TRBJ2-7 and V is TRBV5-6, with a weak D call TRBD2 (7 bases). Trimming took 3 bases from V and 11 from J, leaving 27 bases between them. CDR1 and CDR2 from the germline V gene are SGHDT and YYEEEE. This CDR3 is built from 16 residues. The CDR3 nucleotides read TGTGCCAGCAGCTCGGGGGCAGCAACAGGGAGGGTGCCGAAGTACTTC. Protein product: CASSSGAATGRVPKYF.

This clonotype has only a few counts. CDR3 DNA: TGTGCCAGCAGTTCCCTTTACAATGAGCAGTTCTTC. This translates into CASSSLYNEQFF. The genes are TRBV6-2 or TRBV6-3 and TRBJ2-1; no clear D. With 4 bases removed from V and 4 bases from J, the gap between germline ends came to 5 bases. Germline V gene lookup returns CDR1 MNHEY and CDR2 SVGEGT. CDR3 length: 12 amino acids.

This clonotype was seen a few times. This chain uses TRBV4-3 with TRBJ2-6; D perhaps matches TRBD2 (5 bases). The CDR3 runs to 17 residues. Trimming took 0 bases from V and 5 from J, leaving 14 bases between them. Germline V lookup: CDR1 LGHNA, CDR2 YSLEER. CDR3 region: CASSQDGMRVWANVLTF. CDR3 sequence (DNA): TGCGCCAGCAGCCAAGATGGGATGAGGGTCTGGGCCAACGTCCTGACTTTC.

Many counts were recorded for this clonotype. The chain combines TRBV7-2 with TRBJ2-7; TRBD2 aligns across 13 bases. The CDR3 has 15 amino acids. The V gene's germline CDR1 is SGHTA and CDR2 FQGNSA. V lost 5 bases, J lost 3 bases, and 4 bases stayed unmatched. CDR3 residues: CASSIGLAGVYEQYF. CDR3 bases: TGTGCCAGCAGCATTGGACTAGCGGGAGTCTACGAGCAGTACTTC. The whole variable domain, filled in from reference TRBV7-2 and TRBJ2-7, reads GAGVSQSPSNKVTEKGKDVELRCDPISGHTALYWYRQSLGQGLEFLIYFQGNSAPDKSGLPSDRFSAERTGGSVSTLTIQRTQQEDSAVYLCASSIGLAGVYEQYFGPGTRLTVT.

Many counts were recorded for this clonotype. The chain combines TRBV6-2 or TRBV6-3 with TRBJ2-3, with TRBD1 matching over 7 bases. This CDR3 spans 16 amino acids. Germline CDR1 MNHEY, CDR2 SVGEGT. The J segment lost 1 base and the V segment lost 4 bases, leaving 8 bases of the junction unmatched. The CDR3: CASSSLRQGRTDTQYF. The CDR3 nucleotides are TGTGCCAGCAGTTCCCTACGACAGGGCCGCACAGATACGCAGTATTTT.

This clonotype was seen a handful of times. The rearrangement uses TRBV5-5 and TRBJ2-7, with D perhaps matching TRBD2 (5 bases). Per the germline V gene, CDR1 is SGHKS and CDR2 is YYEKEE (reference sequence). This CDR3 contains 14 residues. The ends were cut back, 4 bases at V and 3 bases at J, with 14 bases in the middle. The CDR3 sequence is CASSKEGYSYEQYF. CDR3 coding DNA: TGTGCCAGCAGCAAAGAGGGTTACAGCTACGAGCAGTACTTC.

This clonotype was found a few times. The chain carries TRBV27 and TRBJ1-4; D call uncertain. The germline gives CDR1 MNHEY, CDR2 SMNVEV (reference sequence). The CDR3 consists of 14 residues. Trimming pared 0 bases from V and 7 bases from J, leaving 9 bases between. CDR3 sequence: CASSLSWGGEKLFF. The DNA of the CDR3 is TGTGCCAGCAGTTTATCATGGGGAGGTGAAAAACTGTTTTTT.